The rows below give T cell receptor beta chains drawn from one sample of a study of T cell responses to AZD1222 COVID-19 vaccine. Repertoires were generated with immunoSEQ multiplex PCR, while TCRdb's copy carries only in-frame clones and drops some. The table has under 120,000 clones, approximately 96% seen once. Sequences were derived from peripheral blood, sampled on day 0 of AZD1222 vaccination. The receptors stem from an adult in good health. Both conserved end residues are part of each CDR3. The D gene is left open where the match is weak. The listing skips clone size in some rows; elsewhere it reads once, few, many or a size class.

j_call,v_call,d_call,clone_size,cdr3_aa,cdr3_nt
TRBJ1-2,TRBV28,.,.,CASAQQDYGYTF,TGTGCCAGCGCTCAACAGGACTATGGCTACACCTTC
TRBJ1-6,TRBV30,TRBD1,.,CAWAAGQGNSPLHF,TGTGCCTGGGCCGCGGGACAGGGAAATTCACCCCTCCACTTT
TRBJ1-2,TRBV5-4,.,.,CASSLIRTGGYTF,TGTGCCAGCAGCTTGATACGGACCGGGGGCTACACCTTC
TRBJ1-5,TRBV7-8,.,.,CASSLDGQGNQPQHF,TGTGCCAGCAGCTTAGACGGGCAGGGCAATCAGCCCCAGCATTTT
TRBJ2-1,TRBV28,.,once,CASSLSGTGYNEQFF,TGTGCCAGCAGTTTGTCCGGGACGGGGTACAATGAGCAGTTCTTC
TRBJ1-2,TRBV27,.,.,CASSSTGHNYGYTF,TGTGCCAGCAGTTCGACAGGTCATAACTATGGCTACACCTTC
TRBJ2-6,TRBV27,.,.,CAGFRDRCSGANVLTF,TGTGCCGGCTTCAGGGACCGTTGCTCTGGGGCCAACGTCCTGACTTTC
TRBJ1-5,TRBV19,TRBD1,.,CATRGGNQPQHF,TGTGCCACCAGGGGGGGCAATCAGCCCCAGCATTTT
TRBJ1-5,TRBV6-1,.,.,CASSESGGRQPQHF,TGTGCCAGCAGTGAGAGTGGGGGGAGGCAGCCCCAGCATTTT
TRBJ1-1,TRBV5-1,.,.,CASSLVRQTNTEAFF,TGCGCCAGCAGCTTGGTGCGGCAGACGAACACTGAAGCTTTCTTT
TRBJ2-2,TRBV7-8,TRBD2,.,CASSWDYPTGELFF,TGTGCCAGCAGCTGGGACTATCCCACCGGGGAGCTGTTTTTT
TRBJ1-5,TRBV12-3/TRBV12-4,.,.,CASSPTGGQPQHF,TGTGCCAGCAGTCCAACAGGAGGTCAGCCCCAGCATTTT
TRBJ2-1,TRBV19,TRBD1,.,CASSSRQGDEQFF,TGTGCCAGTAGTAGCCGACAGGGCGATGAGCAGTTCTTC
TRBJ1-1,TRBV18,.,.,CASSPPTGLRVNTEAFF,TGTGCCAGCTCACCACCGACCGGACTCAGGGTGAACACTGAAGCTTTCTTT
TRBJ2-3,TRBV2,TRBD2,.,CASSDGGGSIKTQYF,TGTGCCAGCAGTGATGGGGGGGGTTCGATCAAGACGCAGTATTTT
TRBJ1-5,TRBV19,.,.,CASSIGAGDENQPQHF,TGTGCCAGTAGTATAGGGGCAGGGGACGAAAATCAGCCCCAGCATTTT
TRBJ1-1,TRBV10-3,.,.,CAISDLGLNTEAFF,TGTGCCATCAGTGATCTGGGGTTGAACACTGAAGCTTTCTTT
TRBJ1-5,TRBV10-3,.,.,CAISEPPVGQPQHF,TGTGCCATCAGCGAGCCGCCTGTGGGACAGCCCCAGCATTTT
TRBJ1-1,TRBV11-2,TRBD1,.,CASSTPTGFTEAFF,TGTGCCAGCAGCACGCCGACAGGGTTCACTGAAGCTTTCTTT
TRBJ1-2,TRBV11-2,.,.,CASSLSPFPGADYGYTF,TGTGCCAGCAGTCTCTCCCCCTTCCCGGGCGCTGACTATGGCTACACCTTC
TRBJ1-4,TRBV4-3,.,once,CASSQDRETNEKLFF,TGCGCCAGCAGCCAAGACAGGGAAACTAATGAAAAACTGTTTTTT
TRBJ1-2,TRBV19,TRBD1,.,CASSIMGQGLLGYTF,TGTGCCAGTAGTATAATGGGACAGGGTTTATTGGGCTACACCTTC
TRBJ2-1,TRBV29-1,.,.,CSAADPYNEQFF,TGCAGCGCCGCCGATCCCTACAATGAGCAGTTCTTC
TRBJ1-3,TRBV9,.,.,CASSVDPPTGPGNTIYF,TGTGCCAGCAGCGTAGACCCCCCCACAGGGCCAGGAAACACCATATATTTT
TRBJ1-5,TRBV3-1/TRBV3-2,.,.,CASSQMGGSNQPQHF,TGTGCCAGCAGCCAGATGGGAGGGAGCAATCAGCCCCAGCATTTT
TRBJ1-3,TRBV3-1/TRBV3-2,.,.,CASSQDGGVAGNTIYF,TGTGCCAGCAGCCAAGATGGAGGGGTAGCTGGAAACACCATATATTTT
TRBJ2-3,TRBV2,.,.,CASRENEDTQYF,TGTGCCAGCAGAGAGAATGAGGATACGCAGTATTTT
TRBJ2-2,TRBV5-1,.,.,CASSLETNTGELFF,TGCGCCAGCAGCTTGGAGACGAACACCGGGGAGCTGTTTTTT
TRBJ1-3,TRBV4-1,.,.,CASSQGRGGSGNTIYF,TGCGCCAGCAGCCAAGGGCGGGGGGGCTCTGGAAACACCATATATTTT
TRBJ2-2,TRBV7-2,.,few,CASSLAHGTPNTGELFF,TGTGCCAGCAGCTTAGCCCACGGGACTCCGAACACCGGGGAGCTGTTTTTT
TRBJ1-2,TRBV29-1,.,.,CSVDVQGYGYTF,TGCAGCGTTGATGTACAGGGCTATGGCTACACCTTC
TRBJ1-5,TRBV29-1,TRBD1,.,CSATGVGNQPQHF,TGCAGCGCGACAGGGGTTGGCAATCAGCCCCAGCATTTT
TRBJ1-5,TRBV6-2/TRBV6-3,.,.,CASSYGRAYNQPQHF,TGTGCCAGCAGTTACGGCAGGGCCTATAATCAGCCCCAGCATTTT
TRBJ2-7,TRBV2,TRBD1,.,CARSDREADEQYF,TGTGCCAGATCGGACAGGGAGGCTGACGAGCAGTACTTC
TRBJ1-1,TRBV2,.,.,CASSEQGINTEAFF,TGTGCCAGCAGTGAACAGGGGATCAACACTGAAGCTTTCTTT
TRBJ1-1,TRBV12-3/TRBV12-4,.,.,CASGGAGDAGAFF,TGTGCCAGCGGCGGGGCGGGAGATGCGGGAGCTTTCTTT
TRBJ2-3,TRBV9,.,.,CASSVSQEWGDTQYF,TGTGCCAGCAGCGTCTCGCAGGAATGGGGAGATACGCAGTATTTT
TRBJ2-1,TRBV14,TRBD2,.,CASSKGTISYNEQFF,TGTGCCAGCAGCAAAGGGACTATCTCCTACAATGAGCAGTTCTTC
TRBJ1-2,TRBV19,TRBD1,.,CASSIPGQGNGYTF,TGTGCCAGTAGTATACCGGGACAGGGTAATGGCTACACCTTC
TRBJ1-1,TRBV6-1,.,few,CASSEPPNTEAFF,TGTGCCAGCAGTGAACCCCCGAACACTGAAGCTTTCTTT
TRBJ1-1,TRBV19,TRBD1,.,CASSTLGGGNTEAFF,TGTGCCAGTAGTACTTTAGGAGGGGGCAACACTGAAGCTTTCTTT
TRBJ1-1,TRBV5-8,.,.,CASSPATEAFF,TGTGCCAGCAGCCCGGCCACTGAAGCTTTCTTT
TRBJ1-2,TRBV27,.,.,CASSLGHVNYGYTF,TGTGCCAGCAGTTTGGGACACGTTAACTATGGCTACACCTTC
TRBJ1-5,TRBV19,.,few,CASSISGHLGNQPQHF,TGTGCCAGTAGTATATCAGGGCATCTTGGCAATCAGCCCCAGCATTTT
TRBJ1-2,TRBV7-9,TRBD1,.,CASSHETGAFYGYTF,TGTGCCAGCAGCCACGAAACAGGGGCGTTCTATGGCTACACCTTC
TRBJ2-2,TRBV3-1/TRBV3-2,TRBD2,once,CASSQMGTLAAGELFF,TGTGCCAGCAGCCAAATGGGGACCCTAGCGGCCGGGGAGCTGTTTTTT
TRBJ2-7,TRBV13,.,.,CASSLVGELSSYEQYF,TGTGCCAGCAGCTTAGTCGGGGAATTAAGCTCCTACGAGCAGTACTTC
TRBJ1-3,TRBV2,.,.,CASSEVGSGNTIYF,TGTGCCAGCAGTGAAGTTGGCTCTGGAAACACCATATATTTT
TRBJ1-2,TRBV7-2,.,.,CASSLAGSGGYTF,TGTGCCAGCAGCTTAGCAGGTTCGGGGGGCTACACCTTC
TRBJ1-6,TRBV5-1,.,.,CASSSAWRGAGLPLHF,TGCGCCAGCAGCTCGGCATGGCGGGGTGCAGGACTACCCCTCCACTTT
TRBJ1-2,TRBV28,.,.,CASRGSQGLNYGYTF,TGTGCCAGCAGAGGATCGCAGGGGCTTAACTATGGCTACACCTTC
TRBJ1-1,TRBV18,.,.,CASSLGLNTEAFF,TGTGCCAGCTCACTCGGATTGAACACTGAAGCTTTCTTT
TRBJ2-7,TRBV1,.,.,CTSSPPVETPAAPYEQYF,TGCACCAGCAGCCCGCCCGTAGAGACGCCCGCTGCACCCTACGAGCAGTACTTC
TRBJ2-1,TRBV4-1,TRBD2,.,CASRATSGSYNEQFF,TGCGCCAGCAGGGCCACTAGCGGGAGTTACAATGAGCAGTTCTTC
TRBJ1-2,TRBV9,.,.,CASSGSLGWQGGYTF,TGTGCCAGCAGCGGCTCCCTAGGTTGGCAGGGTGGCTACACCTTC